This is a list of T cell receptor beta chains from one sample in a study of persistence of HIV-infected CD4 T cells. Clones were sequenced by immunoSEQ multiplex PCR, and TCRdb holds only the in-frame ones, with some missing. This sample has approximately 27,000 clones; approximately 78% occur once, and the top ten carry 0.75% to 0.9%. Their target antigens are unknown. The specimen comprised CD4+ T cells sorted from PBMCs after roughly 18-hour stimulation, sampled from a patient who received antiretroviral therapy. These receptors all come from an adult woman with HIV who was CMV-seropositive. The CDR3 runs from the conserved cysteine through the conserved F or W.

v_call	j_call	cdr3_aa
TRBV6-1	TRBJ1-2	CASSDSGVGGYTF
TRBV29-1	TRBJ2-2	CSAGRDRGTGELFF
TRBV4-2	TRBJ1-6	CASSQEGNSPLHF
TRBV5-1	TRBJ2-1	CASSLGLSSYNEQFF
TRBV29-1	TRBJ1-3	CSVQSFSGNTIYF
TRBV18	TRBJ1-1	CASSSQGSNTEAFF
TRBV7-3	TRBJ2-3	CASNLRWGDTQYF
TRBV29-1	TRBJ2-5	CSAVLLAGVPTQYF
TRBV6-5	TRBJ1-5	CASSYTGKQPQHF
TRBV6-5	TRBJ2-3	CASSLDTHGDTQYF
TRBV2	TRBJ2-2	CASKVAENTGELFF
TRBV10-2	TRBJ2-2	CASNPGTGELFF
TRBV19	TRBJ1-2	CASSIEAGFGYTF